This TCR beta chain was sequenced in a study of blood T cell repertoires in COVID-19. With 0 bases removed from V and 3 bases from J, the gap between germline ends came to 13 bases. The CDR3 runs to 16 residues. From germline, CDR1 is SGHRS and CDR2 YFSETQ. Only in-frame clones appear in the TCRdb table, and some are missing; sequencing was by immunoSEQ multiplex PCR. Of a few hundred thousand clones listed, roughly 87% were seen once; the top ten hold more than 0.8%. The chain uses TRBV5-1 and TRBJ1-5, with D perhaps TRBD1 (6 bases). Sequenced input: PBMCs or T cells enriched from blood (not recorded which). The TCR was taken from a woman in her twenties or thirties who had recovered from COVID-19. In DNA form, the CDR3 reads TGCGCCAGCAGCTTGGTCGGGGGGCAGCCCAATCAGCCCCAGCATTTT. This sequence encodes CASSLVGGQPNQPQHF.